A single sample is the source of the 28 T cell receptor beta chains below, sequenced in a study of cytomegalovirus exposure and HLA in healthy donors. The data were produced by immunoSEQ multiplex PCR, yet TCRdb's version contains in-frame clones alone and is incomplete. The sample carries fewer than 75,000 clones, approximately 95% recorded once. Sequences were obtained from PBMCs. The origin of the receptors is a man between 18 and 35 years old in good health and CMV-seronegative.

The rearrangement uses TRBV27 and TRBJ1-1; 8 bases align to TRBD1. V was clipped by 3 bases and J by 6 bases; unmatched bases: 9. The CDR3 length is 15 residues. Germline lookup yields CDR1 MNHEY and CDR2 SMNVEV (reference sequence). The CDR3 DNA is TGTGCCAGCAGTTTTGGACAGGGTGTATTGGCTGAAGCTTTCTTT. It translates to CASSFGQGVLAEAFF.

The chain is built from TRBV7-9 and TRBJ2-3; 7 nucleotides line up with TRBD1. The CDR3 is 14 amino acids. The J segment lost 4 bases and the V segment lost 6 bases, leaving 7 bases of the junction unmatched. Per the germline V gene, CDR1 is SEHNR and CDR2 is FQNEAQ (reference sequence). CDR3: CASRKDRDPDTQYF. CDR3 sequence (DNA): TGTGCCAGCAGGAAAGACAGGGATCCAGATACGCAGTATTTT.

The CDR3 here is CASTRDIGANVLTF. CDR3 DNA sequence: TGTGCCAGCACCCGGGACATCGGGGCCAACGTCCTGACTTTC. The rearrangement joins TRBV27 to TRBJ2-6; perhaps TRBD1 as D (6 bases). The CDR3 consists of 14 residues. Trimming shortened V by 7 bases and J by 4 bases, and 11 bases separated the two germline ends. Germline V gives CDR1 MNHEY, CDR2 SMNVEV (reference sequence). Based on the CDR3 plus reference TRBV27 and TRBJ2-6, the full variable domain is EAQVTQNPRYLITVTGKKLTVTCSQNMNHEYMSWYRQDPGLGLRQIYYSMNVEVTDKGDVPEGYKVSRKEKRNFPLILESPSPNQTSLYFCASTRDIGANVLTFGAGSRLTVL.

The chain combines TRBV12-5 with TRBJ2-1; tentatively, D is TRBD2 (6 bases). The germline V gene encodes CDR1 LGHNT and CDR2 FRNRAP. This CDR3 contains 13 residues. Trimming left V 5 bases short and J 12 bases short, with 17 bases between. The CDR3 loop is CASGPRTGDGQFF. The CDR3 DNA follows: TGTGCTAGTGGTCCGAGAACGGGGGACGGGCAGTTCTTC.

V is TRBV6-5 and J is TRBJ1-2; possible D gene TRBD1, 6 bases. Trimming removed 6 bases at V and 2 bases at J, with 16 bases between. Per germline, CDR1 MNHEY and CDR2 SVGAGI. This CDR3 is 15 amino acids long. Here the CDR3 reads CASSLTGRRNYGYTF. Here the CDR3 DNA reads TGTGCCAGCAGCCTGACAGGTCGGCGCAACTATGGCTACACCTTC.

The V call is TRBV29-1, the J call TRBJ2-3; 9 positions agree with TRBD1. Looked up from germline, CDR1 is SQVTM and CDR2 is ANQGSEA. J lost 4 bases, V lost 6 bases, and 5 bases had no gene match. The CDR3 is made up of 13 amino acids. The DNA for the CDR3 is TGCAGCGTATCCACAGGGGGCGCAGATACGCAGTATTTT. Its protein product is CSVSTGGADTQYF.

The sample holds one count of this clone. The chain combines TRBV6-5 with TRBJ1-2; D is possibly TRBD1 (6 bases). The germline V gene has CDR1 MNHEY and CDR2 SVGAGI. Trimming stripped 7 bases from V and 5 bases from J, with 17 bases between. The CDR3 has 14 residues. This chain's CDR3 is CASNNRDRGYGYTF. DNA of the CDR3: TGTGCCAGCAATAACAGGGATCGGGGATATGGCTACACCTTC.

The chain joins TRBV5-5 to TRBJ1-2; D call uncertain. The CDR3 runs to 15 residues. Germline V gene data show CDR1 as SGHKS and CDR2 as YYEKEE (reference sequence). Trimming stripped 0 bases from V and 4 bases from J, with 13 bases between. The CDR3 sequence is CASSLDPSRLYGYTF. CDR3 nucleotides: TGTGCCAGCAGCTTGGACCCTTCCAGGCTCTATGGCTACACCTTC.

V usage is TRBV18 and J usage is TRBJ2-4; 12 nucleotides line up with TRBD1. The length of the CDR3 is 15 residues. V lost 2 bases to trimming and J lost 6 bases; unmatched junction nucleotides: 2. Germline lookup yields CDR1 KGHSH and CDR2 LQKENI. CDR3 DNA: TGTGCCAGCTCACCAGGGACAGGGGGCGCAAACATTCAGTACTTC. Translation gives CASSPGTGGANIQYF.

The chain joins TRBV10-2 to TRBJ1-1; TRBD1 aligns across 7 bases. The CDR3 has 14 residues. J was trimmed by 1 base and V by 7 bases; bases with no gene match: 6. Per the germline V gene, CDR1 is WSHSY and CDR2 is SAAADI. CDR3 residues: CASNTGTANTEAFF. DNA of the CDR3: TGCGCCAGCAATACCGGGACAGCGAACACTGAAGCTTTCTTT.

CDR3 sequence reads: CASSLRGGNTEAFF. CDR3 coding DNA: TGTGCCAGCAGTCTCCGGGGGGGAAACACTGAAGCTTTCTTT. The V call is TRBV27, the J call TRBJ1-1; a weak D match, TRBD1 (5 bases). There are 14 residues in the CDR3. Per the germline V gene, CDR1 is MNHEY and CDR2 is SMNVEV (reference sequence). Trimming took 5 bases from V and 2 from J, leaving 12 bases between them.

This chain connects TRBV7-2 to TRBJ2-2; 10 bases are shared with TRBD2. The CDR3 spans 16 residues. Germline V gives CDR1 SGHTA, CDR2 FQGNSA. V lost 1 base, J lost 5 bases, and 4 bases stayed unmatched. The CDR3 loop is CASSLVWTSGTGELFF. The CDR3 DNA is TGTGCCAGCAGCTTAGTCTGGACTAGCGGTACCGGGGAGCTGTTTTTT.

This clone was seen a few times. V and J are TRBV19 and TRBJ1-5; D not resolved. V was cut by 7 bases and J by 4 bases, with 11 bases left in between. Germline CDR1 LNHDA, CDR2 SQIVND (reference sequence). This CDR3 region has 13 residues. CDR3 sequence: CASKGDPNQPQHF. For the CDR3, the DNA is TGTGCCAGTAAGGGAGATCCAAATCAGCCCCAGCATTTT. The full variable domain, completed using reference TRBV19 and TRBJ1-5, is DGGITQSPKYLFRKEGQNVTLSCEQNLNHDAMYWYRQDPGQGLRLIYYSQIVNDFQKGDIAEGYSVSREKKESFPLTVTSAQKNPTAFYLCASKGDPNQPQHFGDGTRLSIL.

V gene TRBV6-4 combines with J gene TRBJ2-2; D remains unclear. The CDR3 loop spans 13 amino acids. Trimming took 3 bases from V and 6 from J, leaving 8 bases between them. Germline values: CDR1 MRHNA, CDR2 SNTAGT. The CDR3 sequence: CASSDGRPGELFF. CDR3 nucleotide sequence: TGTGCCAGCAGTGATGGCAGGCCCGGGGAGCTGTTTTTT.

This CDR3 is CASSVISSGNTIYF. The CDR3 DNA is TGTGCCAGCAGCGTAATTTCGTCTGGAAACACCATATATTTT. This chain joins TRBV9 and TRBJ1-3; D call uncertain. CDR3 length: 14 residues. The ends were cut back, 1 base at V and 1 base at J, with 6 bases in the middle. From germline, CDR1 is SGDLS and CDR2 YYNGEE.

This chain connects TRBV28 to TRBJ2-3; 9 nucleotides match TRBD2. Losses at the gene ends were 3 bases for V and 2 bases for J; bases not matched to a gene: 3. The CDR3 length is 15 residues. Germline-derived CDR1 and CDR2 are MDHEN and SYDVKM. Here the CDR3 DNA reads TGTGCCAGCAGTTTGAGCGGGGGGAACACAGATACGCAGTATTTT. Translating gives CASSLSGGNTDTQYF.

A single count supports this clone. For the CDR3, the DNA is TGTGCCAGCAGTGATACTTCTGGCGGCCCCCCCCTGGCCGGGGAGCTGTTTTTT. Translated: CASSDTSGGPPLAGELFF. The chain couples TRBV2 to TRBJ2-2; D not resolved. Germline CDR1 is SNHLY and CDR2 is FYNNEI. The CDR3 sequence is 18 residues long. Deletions cut 3 bases from V and 6 bases from J, with 23 bases between.

DNA of the CDR3: TGTGCCAGCACATCGACAGGGGGGGATCAGCCCCAGCATTTT. This translates into CASTSTGGDQPQHF. V usage is TRBV28 and J usage is TRBJ1-5; 9 nucleotides agree with TRBD1. This CDR3 spans 14 amino acids. From germline, CDR1 is MDHEN and CDR2 SYDVKM. Trimming at V came to 7 bases and at J to 5 bases, leaving 6 bases not matched to a gene. Full variable domain (remainder filled in from reference TRBV28 and TRBJ1-5): DVKVTQSSRYLVKRTGEKVFLECVQDMDHENMFWYRQDPGLGLRLIYFSYDVKMKEKGDIPEGYSVSREKKERFSLILESASTNQTSMYLCASTSTGGDQPQHFGDGTRLSIL.

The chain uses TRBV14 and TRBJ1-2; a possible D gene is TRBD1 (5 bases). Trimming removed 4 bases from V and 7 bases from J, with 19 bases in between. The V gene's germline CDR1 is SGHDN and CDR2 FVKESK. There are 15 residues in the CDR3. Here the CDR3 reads CASSLPDSTNRGYTF. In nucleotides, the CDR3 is TGTGCCAGCAGCCTCCCAGACAGCACCAATCGTGGCTACACCTTC.

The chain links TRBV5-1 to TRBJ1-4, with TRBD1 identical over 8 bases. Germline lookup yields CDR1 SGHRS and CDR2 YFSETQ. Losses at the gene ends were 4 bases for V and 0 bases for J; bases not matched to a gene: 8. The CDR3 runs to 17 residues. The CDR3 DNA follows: TGCGCCAGCAGCATAGGACAGGGCGCCCCAACTAATGAAAAACTGTTTTTT. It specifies CASSIGQGAPTNEKLFF.

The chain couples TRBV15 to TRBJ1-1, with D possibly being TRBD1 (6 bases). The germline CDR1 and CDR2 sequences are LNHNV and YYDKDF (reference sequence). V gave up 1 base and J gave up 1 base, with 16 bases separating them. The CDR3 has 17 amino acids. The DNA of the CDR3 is TGTGCCACCAGCAGAGTACGACAGGCAGGGGCGAACACTGAAGCTTTCTTT. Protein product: CATSRVRQAGANTEAFF.

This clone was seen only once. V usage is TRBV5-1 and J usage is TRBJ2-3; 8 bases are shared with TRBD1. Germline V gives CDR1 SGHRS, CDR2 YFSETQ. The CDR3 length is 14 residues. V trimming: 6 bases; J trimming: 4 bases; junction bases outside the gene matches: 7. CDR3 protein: CASTTGVVSDTQYF. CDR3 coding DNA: TGCGCCAGCACGACAGGGGTAGTCTCAGATACGCAGTATTTT.

CDR3 loop: CASSIAGQGTDTQYF. CDR3 nucleotides: TGTGCCAGTAGTATAGCTGGACAGGGCACAGATACGCAGTATTTT. This sequence joins TRBV19 and TRBJ2-3; the match to TRBD1 covers 7 bases. CDR3 length: 15 residues. Per germline, CDR1 LNHDA and CDR2 SQIVND (reference sequence). With 1 base clipped from V and 1 base from J, the junction kept 2 bases outside the gene matches.

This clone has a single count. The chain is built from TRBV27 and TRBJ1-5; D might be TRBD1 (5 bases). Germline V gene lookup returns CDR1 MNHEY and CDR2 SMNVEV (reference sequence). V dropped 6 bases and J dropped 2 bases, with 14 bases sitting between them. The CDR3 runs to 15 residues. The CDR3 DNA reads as TGTGCCAGCAGCCTTCAGGGTGCGGGCAATCAGCCCCAGCATTTT. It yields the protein CASSLQGAGNQPQHF.

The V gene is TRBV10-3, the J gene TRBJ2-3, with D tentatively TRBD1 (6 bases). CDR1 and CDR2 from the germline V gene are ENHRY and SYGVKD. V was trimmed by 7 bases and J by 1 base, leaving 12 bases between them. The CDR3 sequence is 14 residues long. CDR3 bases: TGTGCCATCAAACACGAGGGGGGCACAGATACGCAGTATTTT. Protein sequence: CAIKHEGGTDTQYF.

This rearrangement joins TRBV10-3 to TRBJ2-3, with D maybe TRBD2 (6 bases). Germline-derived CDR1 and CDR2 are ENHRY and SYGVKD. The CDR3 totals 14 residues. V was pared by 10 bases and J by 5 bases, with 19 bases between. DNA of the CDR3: TGTGCCACCGAGGAGGGCTCCCCACAAGATACGCAGTATTTT. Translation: CATEEGSPQDTQYF.

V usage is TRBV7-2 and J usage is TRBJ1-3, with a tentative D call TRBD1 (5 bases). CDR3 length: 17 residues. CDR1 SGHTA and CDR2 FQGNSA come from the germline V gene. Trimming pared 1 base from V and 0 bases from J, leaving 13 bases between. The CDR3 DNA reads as TGTGCCAGCAGCTTAGGAGGGGACTTTGCCTCTGGAAACACCATATATTTT. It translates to CASSLGGDFASGNTIYF.

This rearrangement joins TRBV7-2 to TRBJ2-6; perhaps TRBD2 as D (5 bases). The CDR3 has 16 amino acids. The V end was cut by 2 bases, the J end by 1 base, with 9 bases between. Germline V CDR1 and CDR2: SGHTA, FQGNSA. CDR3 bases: TGTGCCAGCAGCTTAATTGGAGGTTCTGGGGCCAACGTCCTGACTTTC. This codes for CASSLIGGSGANVLTF.